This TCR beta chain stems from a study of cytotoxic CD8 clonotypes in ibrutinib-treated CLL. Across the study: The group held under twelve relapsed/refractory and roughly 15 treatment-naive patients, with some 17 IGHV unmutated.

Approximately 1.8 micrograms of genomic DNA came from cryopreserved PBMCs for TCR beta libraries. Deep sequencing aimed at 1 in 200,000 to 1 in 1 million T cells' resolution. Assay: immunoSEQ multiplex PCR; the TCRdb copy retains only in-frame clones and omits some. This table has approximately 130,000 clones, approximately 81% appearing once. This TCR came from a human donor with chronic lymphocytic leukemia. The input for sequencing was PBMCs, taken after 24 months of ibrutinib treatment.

As DNA, the CDR3 is TGCGCCAGCAGCCAAGATAGACCGCAGAGTGGCTACACCTTC. Amino acid sequence: CASSQDRPQSGYTF. This chain uses TRBV4-1 with TRBJ1-2, with no clear D. The germline CDR1 and CDR2 sequences are MGHRA and YSYEKL. Between the trimmed V and J ends, which lost 0 bases and 7 bases, there was a span of 12 bases. The CDR3 length is 14 residues.